One sample yielded the 4 T cell receptor beta chains listed below, sequenced in a study of siplizumab effects on memory and regulatory T cells. TCRdb keeps only in-frame clones here, not all; method: immunoSEQ multiplex PCR. Seen here are 90,000 to 95,000 clones, approximately 94% observed once, and the top ten hold approximately 5.9%. Input material: CD8+ T cells sorted from blood. The source is a human donor in good health.

This rearrangement joins TRBV18 to TRBJ2-2; 10 positions match TRBD1. V gave up 6 bases and J gave up 3 bases; unmatched junction bases: 4. Looked up from germline, CDR1 is KGHSH and CDR2 is LQKENI. The CDR3 totals 15 residues. The CDR3 bases are TGTGCCAGCTCGCCCGGGACAGGGGACACCGGGGAGCTGTTTTTT. The encoded protein is CASSPGTGDTGELFF.

This clone was detected only once. The chain employs TRBV7-9 and TRBJ1-2; 7 bases are a match to TRBD1. Looked up from germline, CDR1 is SEHNR and CDR2 is FQNEAQ (reference sequence). The length of the CDR3 is 16 residues. V lost 4 bases and J lost 0; bases outside the gene matches: 8. The CDR3 coding sequence is TGTGCCAGCAGCTCTCGGGACAGAGAACCTAACTATGGCTACACCTTC. Amino acid sequence: CASSSRDREPNYGYTF.

The chain recombines TRBV21-1 with TRBJ2-1. TRBV21-1 is listed as a pseudogene. This CDR3 comprises 16 residues. This CDR3 reads CASSPVLVKVDNEQFF. In nucleotides, the CDR3 is TGTGCCAGCAGCCCCGTCCTGGTGAAGGTGGACAATGAGCAGTTCTTC.

This clone was detected once. The chain uses TRBV5-5 and TRBJ1-2; D is undetermined. The CDR3 loop spans 13 amino acids. Germline V gene data show CDR1 as SGHKS and CDR2 as YYEKEE (reference sequence). Trimming took off 5 bases at V and 4 bases at J, with 12 bases between the two ends. The CDR3 sequence: CASSPRSSYGYTF. The CDR3 DNA reads TGTGCCAGCAGTCCCCGCTCTTCCTATGGCTACACCTTC.